A single sample is the source of the 27 T cell receptor beta chains below, sequenced in a study of CD8 T cells in ankylosing spondylitis. One entry per CDR3 protein results from TCRdb running MiXCR on the 5' RACE reads. The table lists roughly 230,000 distinct CDR3 sequences, over 15% of them singletons, with approximately 33% in the top ten. Sequencing used blood, either unsorted or a sorted T cell fraction (not recorded which). All receptors derive from a male donor with ankylosing spondylitis or in good health (not recorded which).

This chain connects TRBV6-2 or TRBV6-3 to TRBJ2-2; 9 nucleotides line up with TRBD1. After removal of 5 bases from V and 7 bases from J, the junction contained 8 bases not matched to a gene. From germline, CDR1 is MNHEY and CDR2 SVGEGT. This CDR3 has 15 residues. The CDR3 is CASSVSGTGSGELFF. CDR3 nucleotide sequence: TGTGCCAGCAGTGTTTCCGGGACAGGGAGCGGGGAGCTGTTTTTT.

The V and J genes are TRBV10-3 and TRBJ2-7, with D hard to call. Per the germline V gene, CDR1 is ENHRY and CDR2 is SYGVKD. V lost 0 bases, J lost 2 bases, and 17 bases lay in between. The CDR3 is made up of 17 amino acids. The CDR3: CAISESLGPKVAYEQYF. CDR3 bases: TGTGCCATCAGTGAGTCTCTCGGACCAAAAGTGGCCTACGAGCAGTACTTC.

This clonotype was detected many times. V usage is TRBV3-1 and J usage is TRBJ2-1; D might be TRBD2 (5 bases). CDR1 LGHDT and CDR2 YNNKEL come from the germline V gene (reference sequence). The V gene lost 1 base and the J gene lost 5 bases, with 12 bases spanning the gap. The CDR3 is 15 residues long. The chain's CDR3 is CASSQGGGFNNEQFF. The CDR3, as DNA: TGTGCCAGCAGCCAAGGCGGCGGGTTTAACAATGAGCAGTTCTTC.

The chain has TRBV20-1 and TRBJ2-3; D is unclear. This CDR3 spans 15 amino acids. Trimming took 4 bases from V and 2 from J, leaving 16 bases between them. Germline V CDR1 and CDR2: DFQATT, SNEGSKA (reference sequence). CDR3 sequence (DNA): TGCAGTGCTATTGGTCGGATCCCTGACACAGATACGCAGTATTTT. Residues: CSAIGRIPDTDTQYF.

The chain couples TRBV7-9 to TRBJ1-2; 7 bases fit TRBD1. The CDR3 contains 17 residues. The trim removed 4 bases at V and 1 base at J, leaving 12 bases unmatched. CDR1 SEHNR and CDR2 FQNEAQ come from the germline V gene (reference sequence). The CDR3 region has the DNA TGTGCCAGCAGCTCCCCCCCGGACGACAGGGATAACTATGGCTACACCTTC. Amino acid sequence: CASSSPPDDRDNYGYTF.

The chain employs TRBV6-5 and TRBJ2-2; D not certain. This CDR3 is 12 amino acids long. CDR1 and CDR2 (germline): MNHEY, SVGAGI. V lost 4 bases and J lost 7, with 7 bases in between. CDR3 sequence (DNA): TGTGCCAGCAGTTTGAGCGACGGGGAGCTGTTTTTT. Protein sequence: CASSLSDGELFF.

The chain couples TRBV28 to TRBJ2-2, with 7 bases matching TRBD2. CDR1 and CDR2 from the germline V gene are MDHEN and SYDVKM. The CDR3 sequence is 17 residues long. With 6 bases clipped from V and 0 bases from J, the junction kept 10 bases outside the gene matches. The CDR3 region has the DNA TGTGCCAGCAGGCCAGAACTAGCGAGAGCGAACACCGGGGAGCTGTTTTTT. It is translated as CASRPELARANTGELFF.

CDR3 nucleotides: TGCGCCAGCACAGAGCCTTCTAGCGAGAGCTACGAGCAGTACTTC. Translation: CASTEPSSESYEQYF. The rearrangement uses TRBV5-1 and TRBJ2-7, with a tentative D call TRBD2 (6 bases). This CDR3 comprises 15 residues. Germline-derived CDR1 and CDR2 are SGHRS and YFSETQ. V dropped 6 bases and J dropped 3 bases, with 19 bases sitting between them.

This clonotype showed up just a few times. V and J are TRBV20-1 and TRBJ2-2, with 7 bases aligning to TRBD2. Germline CDR1 DFQATT, CDR2 SNEGSKA (reference sequence). Losses at the gene ends were 7 bases for V and 0 bases for J; bases not matched to a gene: 20. CDR3 length: 19 amino acids. The CDR3 coding sequence is TGCAGTGGAACCCGGAACGCCAAAAGTAGCGGGTCGAACACCGGGGAGCTGTTTTTT. Translated: CSGTRNAKSSGSNTGELFF.

The chain links TRBV4-3 to TRBJ2-1, with a tentative D call TRBD2 (6 bases). The V gene's germline CDR1 is LGHNA and CDR2 YSLEER. V shed 0 bases and J shed 4 bases, with 10 bases lying between them. The CDR3 is 15 amino acids. The CDR3 bases are TGCGCCAGCAGCCAAGATGGCGGGAAATACAATGAGCAGTTCTTC. It encodes CASSQDGGKYNEQFF.

This chain joins TRBV7-3 and TRBJ2-3; 15 nucleotides agree with TRBD2. The CDR3 contains 18 residues. The J segment lost 0 bases and the V segment lost 5 bases, leaving 6 bases of the junction unmatched. Germline V lookup: CDR1 SGHTA, CDR2 FQGTGA. The CDR3 loop reads CASSPGTSGRSSTDTQYF. The CDR3 DNA sequence: TGTGCCAGCAGCCCCGGGACTAGCGGGAGGTCTAGCACAGATACGCAGTATTTT.

As concerns this clonotype: A much larger clone is a single base away; this may be a read error. The chain employs TRBV27 and TRBJ2-7; no clear D gene. V was shortened by 3 bases and J by 1 base, with 7 bases between the two germline ends. Germline CDR1 is MNHEY and CDR2 is SMNVEV (reference sequence). This CDR3 region has 13 residues. The CDR3 is CASSFKESYEQYF. DNA of the CDR3: TGTGCCAGCAGTTTTAAGGAGTCCTACGAGCAGTACTTC.

This clonotype was counted a few times. The V gene is TRBV29-1, the J gene TRBJ2-7; either TRBD1 or TRBD2 may fit D (5 bases each). This CDR3 spans 14 amino acids. Germline CDR1 SQVTM, CDR2 ANQGSEA. The V end was cut by 4 bases, the J end by 3 bases, with 16 bases between. CDR3 nucleotide sequence: TGCAGCGTTGTCCCGACCGGGACGGACTACGAGCAGTACTTC. Its translation: CSVVPTGTDYEQYF.

V and J are TRBV4-1 and TRBJ2-3, with 12 bases lining up with TRBD2. The CDR3 is 15 amino acids. The ends lost 1 base at V and 7 bases at J; junction bases unmatched: 3. Germline V gives CDR1 MGHRA, CDR2 YSYEKL. The CDR3, as DNA: TGCGCCAGCAGCCAAGTGACTAGCGGGGGCAATACGCAGTATTTT. This gives the protein CASSQVTSGGNTQYF.

The chain uses TRBV7-2 and TRBJ1-1; no clear D. The length of the CDR3 is 12 residues. Trimming removed 3 bases from V and 11 bases from J, with 13 bases in between. CDR1 is SGHTA and CDR2 is FQGNSA in the germline V gene. The CDR3 loop reads CASSLGETYAFF. In DNA, the CDR3 is TGTGCCAGCAGCTTGGGAGAAACCTACGCTTTCTTT.

Details on this clonotype: The CDR3 does not close with the conserved phenylalanine or tryptophan, likely indicating a read error. The gene calls are TRBV5-1 and TRBJ2-1; D may be TRBD2 (6 bases). V was trimmed by 4 bases and J by 0 bases, leaving 14 bases between them. CDR1 SGHRS and CDR2 YFSETQ come from the germline V gene. CDR3 length: 16 residues. CDR3 nucleotides: TGCGCCAGCAGCCTCCTAGCGCTTAGCTCCTACAATGAGCAGTTCTCC. Its translation is CASSLLALSSYNEQFS.

This clonotype was counted a few times. The genes are TRBV6-2 or TRBV6-3 and TRBJ2-5; 9 positions match TRBD1. The CDR3 is 15 amino acids. With V trimmed by 10 bases and J by 5 bases, 14 bases remained unmatched. Germline loops: CDR1 MNHEY, CDR2 SVGEGT. The CDR3 region is CATMGQGVSLETQYF. CDR3 coding DNA: TGTGCCACCATGGGACAGGGAGTTTCGTTGGAGACCCAGTACTTC.

This clonotype turned up a few times. The rearrangement links TRBV20-1 to TRBJ1-5, with TRBD1 as a possible D gene (5 bases). Germline-derived CDR1 and CDR2 are DFQATT and SNEGSKA (reference sequence). V lost 7 bases to trimming and J lost 3 bases, with 16 bases between them. The CDR3 sequence is 14 residues long. Written as DNA, the CDR3 is TGCAGTGTCAAACGCGAGGGGAACAATCAGCCCCAGCATTTT. Its translation: CSVKREGNNQPQHF.

The chain uses TRBV4-3 and TRBJ1-4; D is undetermined. The CDR3 totals 15 residues. V dropped 3 bases and J dropped 0 bases, with 8 bases sitting between them. The germline V gene encodes CDR1 LGHNA and CDR2 YSLEER. CDR3 nucleotides: TGCGCCAGCAGCCATAACAGAGCAACTAATGAAAAACTGTTTTTT. Translating it yields CASSHNRATNEKLFF.

This clonotype was recorded a few times. The gene calls are TRBV29-1 and TRBJ1-2, with D hard to call. CDR1 and CDR2 (germline): SQVTM, ANQGSEA. V gave up 5 bases and J gave up 1 base, with 2 bases separating them. The CDR3 runs 10 residues. CDR3: CSVFNYGYTF. CDR3 coding DNA: TGCAGCGTTTTTAACTATGGCTACACCTTC.

The chain couples TRBV20-1 to TRBJ2-2, with unresolved D. The length of the CDR3 is 14 residues. The V gene lost 0 bases and the J gene lost 3 bases, with 8 bases spanning the gap. The germline CDR1 and CDR2 sequences are DFQATT and SNEGSKA (reference sequence). The CDR3 loop reads CSARDSGYTGELFF. The CDR3 coding sequence is TGCAGTGCTAGAGATTCTGGGTACACCGGGGAGCTGTTTTTT.

The chain recombines TRBV14 with TRBJ1-4; no reliable D call. Trimming stripped 2 bases from V and 5 bases from J, with 12 bases between. This CDR3 spans 15 amino acids. Germline V CDR1 and CDR2: SGHDN, FVKESK. For the CDR3, the DNA is TGTGCCAGCAGCCAATATCAGGCAGGAAATGAAAAACTGTTTTTT. Its protein product is CASSQYQAGNEKLFF. The whole variable domain, remainder taken from reference TRBV14 and TRBJ1-4, is EAGVTQFPSHSVIEKGQTVTLRCDPISGHDNLYWYRRVMGKEIKFLLHFVKESKQDESGMPNNRFLAERTGGTYSTLKVQPAELEDSGVYFCASSQYQAGNEKLFFGSGTQLSVL.

This clonotype was counted at least ten times. The chain combines TRBV5-6 with TRBJ2-1; no clear D. The CDR3 is made up of 13 amino acids. Trimming stripped 4 bases from V and 4 bases from J, with 9 bases between. The germline V gene encodes CDR1 SGHDT and CDR2 YYEEEE. CDR3 coding DNA: TGTGCCAGCAGCGCAGTAGGGTACAATGAGCAGTTCTTC. Translation gives CASSAVGYNEQFF.

This clonotype was found many times. The V call is TRBV12-3 or TRBV12-4, the J call TRBJ2-5; D is undetermined. The CDR3 runs to 14 residues. V lost 2 bases to trimming and J lost 0 bases, with 7 bases between them. The CDR3 loop is CASSLPGYQETQYF. The CDR3, as DNA: TGTGCCAGCAGTTTACCTGGGTACCAAGAGACCCAGTACTTC.

In this sample, this clonotype turned up once. J is TRBJ2-6 and V is TRBV12-3 or TRBV12-4, with D uncertain. The CDR3 spans 18 residues. V shed 4 bases and J shed 3 bases, with 19 bases lying between them. For the CDR3, the DNA is TGTGCCAGCAGTTCCCCCGCGCCTGGCCCATTTGGGGCCAACGTCCTGACTTTC. This translates into CASSSPAPGPFGANVLTF.

The rearrangement links TRBV7-3 to TRBJ1-1; weak D call: TRBD1 (5 bases). CDR1 and CDR2 (germline): SGHTA, FQGTGA. The CDR3 length is 14 residues. V lost 5 bases, J lost 7 bases, and 17 bases lay in between. CDR3: CASSLMGSGGEAFF. CDR3 DNA sequence: TGTGCCAGCAGCCTAATGGGGAGCGGGGGTGAAGCTTTCTTT.

V is TRBV5-6 and J is TRBJ2-5; 12 bases align to TRBD2. Germline trimming cut 3 bases from V and 0 bases from J; bases unmatched to any gene: 3. CDR1 and CDR2 (germline): SGHDT, YYEEEE. The CDR3 is made up of 16 amino acids. The CDR3 loop reads CASSSRTSGNQETQYF. In nucleotides, the CDR3 is TGTGCCAGCAGCTCCCGGACTAGCGGGAACCAAGAGACCCAGTACTTC.